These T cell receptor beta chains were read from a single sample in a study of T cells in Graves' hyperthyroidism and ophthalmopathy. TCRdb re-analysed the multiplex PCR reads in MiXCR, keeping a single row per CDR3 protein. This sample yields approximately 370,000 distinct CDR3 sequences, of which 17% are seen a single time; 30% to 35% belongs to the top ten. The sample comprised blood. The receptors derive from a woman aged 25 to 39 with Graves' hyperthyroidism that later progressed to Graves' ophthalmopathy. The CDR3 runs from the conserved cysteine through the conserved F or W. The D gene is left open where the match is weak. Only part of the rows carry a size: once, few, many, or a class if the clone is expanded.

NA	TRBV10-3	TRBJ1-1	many	TGTGCCATCAGTGACCTGGGGGGGATGAACACTGAAGCTTTCTTT	CAISDLGGMNTEAFF
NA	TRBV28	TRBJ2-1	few	TGTGCCAGCAGTTTTCGGCCGGGAGCTCAGAATGAGCAGTTCTTC	CASSFRPGAQNEQFF
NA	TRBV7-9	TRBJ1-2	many	TGTGCCAGCAGCTTCGGGGACTCCGACTATGGCTACACCTTC	CASSFGDSDYGYTF
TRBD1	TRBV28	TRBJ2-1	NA	TGTGCCAGCATCCCTGGACAGGGAGATGGTGAGCAGTTCTTC	CASIPGQGDGEQFF
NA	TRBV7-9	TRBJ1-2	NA	TGTGCCAGCAGCTCAACGACCCCGGGACGGCAAAACTATGGCTACACCTTC	CASSSTTPGRQNYGYTF
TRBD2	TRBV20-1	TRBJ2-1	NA	TGCAGTGCTAGTGTCTGGAGCGGGAGGGCCGGCGAGCAGTTCTTC	CSASVWSGRAGEQFF
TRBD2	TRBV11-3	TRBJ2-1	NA	TGTGCCAGCAGCTTAGCGGGAGGGCCTACCAATGAGCAGTTCTTC	CASSLAGGPTNEQFF
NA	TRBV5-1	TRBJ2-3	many	TGCGCCAGCAGCTTTAGCTGGGAAGTTGGTGGTACGCAGTATTTT	CASSFSWEVGGTQYF
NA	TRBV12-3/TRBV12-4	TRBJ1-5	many	TGTGCCAGCAGGAACGATGGGGTGTTTAGCAATCAGCCCCAGCATTTT	CASRNDGVFSNQPQHF
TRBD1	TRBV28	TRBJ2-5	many	TGTGCCAGCAGTTCAGAGGGGGCGAGCTGGGAGACCCAGTACTTC	CASSSEGASWETQYF
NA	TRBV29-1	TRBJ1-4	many	TGCAGCGTTGCTAAAGCAACTAATGAAAAACTGTTTTTT	CSVAKATNEKLFF
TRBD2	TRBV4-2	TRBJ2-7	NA	TGTGCCAGCAGCCCGCTTTACGAGCGGGGGGGCCACGAGCAGTACTTC	CASSPLYERGGHEQYF
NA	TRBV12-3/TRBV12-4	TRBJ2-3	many	TGTGCCAGCAAACTTGGCGGTAGAGGGGGTACGCAGTATTTT	CASKLGGRGGTQYF
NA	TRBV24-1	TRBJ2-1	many	TGTGCCACCAGGTACAATGAGCAGTTCTTC	CATRYNEQFF
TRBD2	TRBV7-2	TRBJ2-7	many	TGTGCCAGCAGCTCAAGGACTAGCGGGTCCTACGAGCAGTACTTC	CASSSRTSGSYEQYF
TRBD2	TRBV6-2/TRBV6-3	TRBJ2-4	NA	TGTGCCACCATGAGACGGCGGGAGTCAGGCAAAAACATTCAGTACTTC	CATMRRRESGKNIQYF
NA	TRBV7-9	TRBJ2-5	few	TGTGCCAGCAGCGCAGACACCACACAAGGGACCCAGTACTTC	CASSADTTQGTQYF
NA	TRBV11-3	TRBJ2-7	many	TGTGCCAGCAGCTTAGACGGGACACACTCTTCCGAGCAGTACTTC	CASSLDGTHSSEQYF
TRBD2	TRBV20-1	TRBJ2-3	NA	TGCAGTGCTAGTTCTGGCGGGGGGGCATTACACTTACCCACAGATACGCAGTATTTT	CSASSGGGALHLPTDTQYF
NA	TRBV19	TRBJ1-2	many	TGTGCCAGTAGTAGGGGGACAAGCAACTATGGCTACACCTTC	CASSRGTSNYGYTF
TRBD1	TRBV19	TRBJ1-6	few	TGTGCCACTAAACAGCAGGGGGCGTCTTCACCCCTCCACTTT	CATKQQGASSPLHF
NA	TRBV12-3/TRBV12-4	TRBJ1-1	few	TGTGCCAGCAGTTCGTCACTATTCAGGGGGAACACTGAAGCTTTCTTT	CASSSSLFRGNTEAFF
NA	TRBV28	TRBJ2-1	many	TGTGCCAGCAGCCCAGGCCGGGAGTTCGGGGAGCAGTTCTTC	CASSPGREFGEQFF
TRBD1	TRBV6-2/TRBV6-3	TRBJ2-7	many	TGTGCCAGCAGTTACTTCTCCGGGACAGGGGGATACGAGCAGTACTTC	CASSYFSGTGGYEQYF
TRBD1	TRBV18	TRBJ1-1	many	TGTGCCAGCTCACCGACAGGGGGGTTTAACACTGAAGCTTTCTTT	CASSPTGGFNTEAFF
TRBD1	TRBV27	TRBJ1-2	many	TGTGCCAGCCGATCCTCAGGGGGCGGCGGATCGAACTATGGCTACACCTTC	CASRSSGGGGSNYGYTF
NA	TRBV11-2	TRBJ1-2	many	TGTGCCAGCAGCTTAGGTAACAGGGAGAAGAGTGAGGGCTACACCTTC	CASSLGNREKSEGYTF
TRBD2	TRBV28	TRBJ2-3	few	TGTGCCAGCAGTTTCGCCGGACTAGCGGGGGGAACAGATACGCAGTATTTT	CASSFAGLAGGTDTQYF
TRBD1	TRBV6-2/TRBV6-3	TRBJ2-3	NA	TGTGCCAGCAGTTACTCTGCAGGGGGCTTGACAGATACGCAGTATTTT	CASSYSAGGLTDTQYF
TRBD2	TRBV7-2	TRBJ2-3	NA	TGTGCCAGCAGCTTAGTTCTCGGACTAGCGGCGAGCACAGATACGCAGTATTTT	CASSLVLGLAASTDTQYF
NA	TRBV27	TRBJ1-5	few	TGTGCCAGCAGTCCATGGGGAATAAATAGCAATCAGCCCCGGCATTTT	CASSPWGINSNQPRHF
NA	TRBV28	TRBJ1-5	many	TGTGCCAGCAGTTTTATGGATCAGCCCCAGCATTTT	CASSFMDQPQHF
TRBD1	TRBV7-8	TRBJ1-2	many	TGTGCCAGCAGCTTAGGTCGGGACAGAGGTGGCTACACCTTC	CASSLGRDRGGYTF
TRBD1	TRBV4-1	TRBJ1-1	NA	TGCGCCAGCAGCCAAGATCTTTCACTGGCAGGGGGAACTGAAGCTTTCTTT	CASSQDLSLAGGTEAFF
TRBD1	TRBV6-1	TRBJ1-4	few	TGTGCCAGCAGTCAGGGACAGGCGGCTAATGAAAAACTGTTTTTT	CASSQGQAANEKLFF
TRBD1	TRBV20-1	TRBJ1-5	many	TGCAGTGCTAGAGATCACCCCCCTAACCGGGACAGGGGTCGTCAGCCCCAGCATTTT	CSARDHPPNRDRGRQPQHF
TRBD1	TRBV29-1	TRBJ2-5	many	TGCAGCGGACAGGGGGCCCGGGAGACCCAGTACTTC	CSGQGARETQYF
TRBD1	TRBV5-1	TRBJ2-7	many	TGCGCCAGCAGCTATGGCGGGACAGGGGGCACCGAGCAGTACTTC	CASSYGGTGGTEQYF
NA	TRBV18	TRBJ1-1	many	TGTGCCAGCTCACCGGGGGAAAACACTGAAGCTTTCTTT	CASSPGENTEAFF
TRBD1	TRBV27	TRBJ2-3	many	TGTGCCAGCAGTCCTGGGACAGGGGGCTTTTGGGATACGCAGTATTTT	CASSPGTGGFWDTQYF
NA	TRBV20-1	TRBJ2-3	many	TGCAGTGCCCTCAGTAGAGGGACCTACCCTAGCACAGATACGCAGTATTTT	CSALSRGTYPSTDTQYF
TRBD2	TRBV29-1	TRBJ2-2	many	TGCAGCGTTGGGACTAGCGGGAGCTACGCGAACACCGGGGAGCTGTTTTTT	CSVGTSGSYANTGELFF
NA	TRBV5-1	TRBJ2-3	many	TGCGCCAGCACAAACGGGGCACACACAGATACGCAGTATTTT	CASTNGAHTDTQYF
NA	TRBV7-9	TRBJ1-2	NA	TGTGCCAGCAACTTAGGTCCGAACGGCTACACCTTC	CASNLGPNGYTF
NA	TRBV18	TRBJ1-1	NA	TGTGCCAGCTCACCAGGGACCCTAGCGAACACTGAAGCTTTCTTT	CASSPGTLANTEAFF
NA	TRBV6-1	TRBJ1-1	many	TGTGCCAGCAGGAATCAAAGGACACTAGGGTTAGCGGCTGAAGCTTTCTTT	CASRNQRTLGLAAEAFF